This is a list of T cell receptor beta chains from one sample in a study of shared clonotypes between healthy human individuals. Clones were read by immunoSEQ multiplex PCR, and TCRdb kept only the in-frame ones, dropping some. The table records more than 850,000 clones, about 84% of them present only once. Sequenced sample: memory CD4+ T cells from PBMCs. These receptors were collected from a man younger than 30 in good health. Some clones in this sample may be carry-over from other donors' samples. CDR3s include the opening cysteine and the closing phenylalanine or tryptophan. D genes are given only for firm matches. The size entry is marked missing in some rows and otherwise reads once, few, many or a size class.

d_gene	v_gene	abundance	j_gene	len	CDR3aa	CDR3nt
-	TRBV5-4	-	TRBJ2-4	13	CASSLYRAPIQYF	TGTGCCAGCAGCTTGTACAGGGCTCCCATTCAGTACTTC
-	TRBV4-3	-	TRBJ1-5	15	CASSQDWGVGQPQHF	TGCGCCAGCAGCCAAGATTGGGGCGTGGGACAGCCCCAGCATTTT
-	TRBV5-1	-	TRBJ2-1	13	CASSLMGGYEQFF	TGCGCCAGCAGTCTGATGGGAGGTTATGAGCAGTTCTTC
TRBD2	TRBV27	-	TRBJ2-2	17	CASRPTSGRFITGELFF	TGTGCCAGCAGACCGACTAGCGGGAGGTTTATAACCGGGGAGCTGTTTTTT
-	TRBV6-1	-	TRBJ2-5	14	CAVGIKGGRETQYF	TGTGCCGTGGGGATTAAAGGAGGCAGGGAGACCCAGTACTTC
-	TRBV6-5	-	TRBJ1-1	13	CASKRRRNTEAFF	TGTGCCAGCAAGCGACGGCGGAACACTGAAGCTTTCTTT
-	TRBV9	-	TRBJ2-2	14	CASSTEGHTGELFF	TGTGCCAGCAGTACGGAGGGCCACACCGGGGAGCTGTTTTTT
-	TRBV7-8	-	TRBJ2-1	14	CASSLALAYNEQFF	TGTGCCAGCAGCTTAGCCCTGGCCTACAATGAGCAGTTCTTC
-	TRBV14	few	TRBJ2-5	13	CASSQESRGTQYF	TGTGCCAGCAGCCAAGAATCTAGGGGGACCCAGTACTTC
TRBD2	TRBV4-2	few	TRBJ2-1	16	CASSQDPAGGYNEQFF	TGTGCCAGCAGCCAAGATCCCGCGGGAGGCTACAATGAGCAGTTCTTC
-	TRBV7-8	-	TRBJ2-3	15	CASSPLGGRGDTQYF	TGTGCCAGCAGCCCCCTTGGCGGCCGGGGAGATACGCAGTATTTT
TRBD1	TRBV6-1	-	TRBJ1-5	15	CASRKTGNENQPQHF	TGTGCCAGCAGAAAGACAGGGAACGAGAATCAGCCCCAGCATTTT
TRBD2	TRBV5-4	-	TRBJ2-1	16	CASSTRLAGGGDEQFF	TGTGCCAGCAGCACACGACTAGCGGGAGGAGGGGATGAGCAGTTCTTC
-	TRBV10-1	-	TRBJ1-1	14	CASSESRGRAEAFF	TGCGCCAGCAGTGAGTCGAGGGGAAGGGCGGAAGCTTTCTTT
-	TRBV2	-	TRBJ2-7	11	CASSPQYEQYF	TGTGCCAGCAGCCCACAATACGAGCAGTACTTC
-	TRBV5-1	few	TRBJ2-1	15	CASSLGAQGNNEQFF	TGCGCCAGCAGCTTGGGGGCTCAGGGGAACAATGAGCAGTTCTTC
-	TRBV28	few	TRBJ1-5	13	CASSSQRYQPQHF	TGTGCCAGCAGTTCGCAGAGGTATCAGCCCCAGCATTTT
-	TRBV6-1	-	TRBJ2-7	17	CASSEKASGQGKREQYF	TGTGCCAGCAGTGAAAAGGCTAGCGGCCAGGGGAAGCGCGAGCAGTACTTC
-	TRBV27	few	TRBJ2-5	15	CASSPRRREWETQYF	TGTGCCAGCAGTCCACGACGCCGGGAGTGGGAGACCCAGTACTTC
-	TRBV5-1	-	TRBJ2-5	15	CASSRGTFEVETQYF	TGCGCCAGCAGCCGCGGCACGTTTGAGGTAGAGACCCAGTACTTC
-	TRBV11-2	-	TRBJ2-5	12	CASSSEQETQYF	TGTGCCAGCAGCTCAGAACAAGAGACCCAGTACTTC
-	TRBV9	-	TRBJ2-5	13	CASSVARGETQYF	TGTGCCAGCAGCGTAGCCCGGGGAGAGACCCAGTACTTC
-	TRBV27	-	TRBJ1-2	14	CASTGRGRGYGYTF	TGTGCCAGCACCGGGAGGGGTCGGGGCTATGGCTACACCTTC
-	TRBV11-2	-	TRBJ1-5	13	CASSYMRNQPQHF	TGTGCCAGCAGCTACATGCGCAATCAGCCCCAGCATTTT
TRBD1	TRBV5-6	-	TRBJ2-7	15	CASSHSTGDYWEQYF	TGTGCCAGCAGCCACTCGACAGGGGATTACTGGGAGCAGTACTTC
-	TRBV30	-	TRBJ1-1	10	CAWDQNEAFF	TGTGCCTGGGATCAGAATGAAGCTTTCTTT
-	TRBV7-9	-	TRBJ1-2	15	CASSLNGGTAYGYTF	TGTGCCAGCAGCTTAAATGGGGGTACGGCCTATGGCTACACCTTC
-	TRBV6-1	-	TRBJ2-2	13	CASTVLVPGELFF	TGTGCCAGCACCGTACTAGTTCCCGGGGAGCTGTTTTTT
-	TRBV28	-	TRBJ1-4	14	CASRLSVSNEKLFF	TGTGCCAGCAGGTTGTCGGTTTCTAATGAAAAACTGTTTTTT
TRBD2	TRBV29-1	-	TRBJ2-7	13	CSVVAGGSYEQYF	TGCAGCGTTGTAGCGGGAGGGTCCTACGAGCAGTACTTC
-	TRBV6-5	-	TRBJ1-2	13	CASSLTENYGYTF	TGTGCCAGCAGCCTAACAGAGAACTATGGCTACACCTTC
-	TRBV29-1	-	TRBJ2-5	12	CSVWRGEETQYF	TGCAGCGTTTGGAGGGGAGAAGAGACCCAGTACTTC
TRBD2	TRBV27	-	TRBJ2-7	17	CASSTNGISGSAYEQYF	TGTGCCAGCAGTACAAATGGGATTAGCGGGAGCGCCTACGAGCAGTACTTC
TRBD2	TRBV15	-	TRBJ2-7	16	CATSRGTSGYSYEQYF	TGTGCCACCAGCAGAGGGACTAGCGGTTACTCCTACGAGCAGTACTTC
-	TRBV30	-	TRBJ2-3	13	CAWSGQGTDTQYF	TGTGCCTGGAGTGGACAGGGCACAGATACGCAGTATTTT
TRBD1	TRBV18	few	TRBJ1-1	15	CASSLQTGVNTEAFF	TGTGCCAGCTCATTACAGACAGGGGTGAACACTGAAGCTTTCTTT
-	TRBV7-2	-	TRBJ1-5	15	CASSLAGIGNQPQHF	TGTGCCAGCAGCTTAGCAGGGATCGGCAATCAGCCCCAGCATTTT
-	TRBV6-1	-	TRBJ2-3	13	CASSILVTDTQYF	TGTGCCAGCAGTATCCTAGTCACAGATACGCAGTATTTT
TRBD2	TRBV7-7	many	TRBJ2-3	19	CASSSERLAGDYSTDTQYF	TGTGCCAGCAGCTCGGAAAGACTAGCGGGAGATTATAGCACAGATACGCAGTATTTT
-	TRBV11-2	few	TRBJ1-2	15	CASNTMRGGVNGYTF	TGTGCCAGCAATACGATGCGGGGTGGGGTCAACGGCTACACCTTC
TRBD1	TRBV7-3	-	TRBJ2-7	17	CASSLYVSRGFSYEQYF	TGTGCCAGCAGCTTATATGTTTCCAGGGGGTTTAGCTACGAGCAGTACTTC
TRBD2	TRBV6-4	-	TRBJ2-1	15	CASADGLAGDDEQFF	TGTGCCAGCGCCGACGGACTAGCGGGAGACGACGAGCAGTTCTTC
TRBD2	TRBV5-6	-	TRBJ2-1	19	CASSLFGASGRAGYNEQFF	TGTGCCAGCAGCTTGTTCGGGGCTAGCGGGAGGGCAGGGTACAATGAGCAGTTCTTC
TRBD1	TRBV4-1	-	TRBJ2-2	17	CASSHPTGGSGTGELFF	TGCGCCAGCAGCCACCCGACAGGGGGCTCGGGAACCGGGGAGCTGTTTTTT
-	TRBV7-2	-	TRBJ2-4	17	CASSLVSGGRAKNIQYF	TGTGCCAGCAGCTTAGTCAGTGGGGGGCGCGCCAAAAACATTCAGTACTTC